Below, one TCR beta chain is given with its context. Documented time point: peripheral blood 6 weeks after treatment start. Patient sample counts ranged from 1 to 8, pretreatment and on-treatment. Germline V gene sequence: CDR1 SGHNT, CDR2 YENEEA. V gave up 1 base and J gave up 3 bases, with 11 bases separating them. CDR3 size: 15 residues. Produced via immunoSEQ multiplex PCR; TCRdb's table is partial and in-frame only. Of under 30,000 clones listed, 70% to 80% were seen once; the top ten hold approximately 3.5%. The record originates from a study of PD-L1 blockade in urothelial cancer. As for the study in general: Men with urothelial cancer arising in the bladder made up most of the roughly 30 patients. Blood analyses occurred 3 weeks (second dose) and 6 weeks post treatment start. Each blood sample yielded a median of roughly 140,000 T cells.

The starting material was PBMCs, obtained around atezolizumab (anti-PD-L1) treatment. The clonotype comes from a man between 70 and 80 years old with urothelial cancer. V is TRBV11-3 and J is TRBJ2-3; the D is unclear. CDR3 protein: CASSLGQAATDTQYF. CDR3 bases: TGTGCCAGCAGCTTAGGGCAGGCAGCTACAGATACGCAGTATTTT. The full variable domain, completed using reference TRBV11-3 and TRBJ2-3, is EAGVVQSPRYKIIEKKQPVAFWCNPISGHNTLYWYLQNLGQGPELLIRYENEEAVDDSQLPKDRFSAERLKGVDSTLKIQPAELGDSAVYLCASSLGQAATDTQYFGPGTRLTVL.